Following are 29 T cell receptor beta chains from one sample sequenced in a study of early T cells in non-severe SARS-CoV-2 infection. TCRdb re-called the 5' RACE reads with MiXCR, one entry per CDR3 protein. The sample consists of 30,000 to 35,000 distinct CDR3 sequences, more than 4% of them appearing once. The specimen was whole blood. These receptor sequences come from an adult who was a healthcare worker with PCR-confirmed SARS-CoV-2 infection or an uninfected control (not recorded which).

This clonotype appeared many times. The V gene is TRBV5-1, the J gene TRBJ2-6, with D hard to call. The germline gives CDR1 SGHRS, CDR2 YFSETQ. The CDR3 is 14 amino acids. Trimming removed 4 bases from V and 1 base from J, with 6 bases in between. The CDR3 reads CASSPESGANVLTF. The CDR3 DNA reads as TGCGCCAGCAGCCCTGAGTCTGGGGCCAACGTCCTGACTTTC.

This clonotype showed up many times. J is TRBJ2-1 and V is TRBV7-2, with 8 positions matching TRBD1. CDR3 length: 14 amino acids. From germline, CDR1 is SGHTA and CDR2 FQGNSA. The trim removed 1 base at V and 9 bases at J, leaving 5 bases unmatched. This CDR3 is CASSLDTGGREQFF. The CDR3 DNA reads TGTGCCAGCAGCTTAGACACAGGGGGTCGTGAGCAGTTCTTC.

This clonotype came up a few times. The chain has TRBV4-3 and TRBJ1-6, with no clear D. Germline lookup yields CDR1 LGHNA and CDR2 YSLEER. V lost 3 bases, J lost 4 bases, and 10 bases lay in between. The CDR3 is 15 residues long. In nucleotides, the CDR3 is TGCGCCAGCAGCCAGGACCTCGTTTATAATTCACCCCTCCACTTT. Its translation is CASSQDLVYNSPLHF.

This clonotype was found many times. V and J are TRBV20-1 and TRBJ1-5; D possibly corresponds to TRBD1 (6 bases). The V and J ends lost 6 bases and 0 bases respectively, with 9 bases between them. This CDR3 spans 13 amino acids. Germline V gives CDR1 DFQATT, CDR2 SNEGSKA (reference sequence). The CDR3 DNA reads TGCAGTGCCACGACAGGTAGCAATCAGCCCCAGCATTTT. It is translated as CSATTGSNQPQHF.

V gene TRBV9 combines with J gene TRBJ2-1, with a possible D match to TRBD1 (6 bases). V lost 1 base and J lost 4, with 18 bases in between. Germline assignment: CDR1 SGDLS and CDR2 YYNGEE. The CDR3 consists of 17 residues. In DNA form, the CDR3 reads TGTGCCAGCAGCGTAAGTTACAGGGCCCCCACTTACAATGAGCAGTTCTTC. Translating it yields CASSVSYRAPTYNEQFF.

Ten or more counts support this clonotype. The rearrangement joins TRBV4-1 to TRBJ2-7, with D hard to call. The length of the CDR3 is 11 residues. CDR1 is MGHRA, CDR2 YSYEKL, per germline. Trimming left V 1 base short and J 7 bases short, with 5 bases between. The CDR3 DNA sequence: TGCGCCAGCAGCCAAGGCAGGGAGCAGTACTTC. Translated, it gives CASSQGREQYF.

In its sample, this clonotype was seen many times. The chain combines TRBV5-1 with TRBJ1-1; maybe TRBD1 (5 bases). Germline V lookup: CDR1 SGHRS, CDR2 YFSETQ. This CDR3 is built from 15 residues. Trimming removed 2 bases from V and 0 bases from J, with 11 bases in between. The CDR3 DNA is TGCGCCAGCAGCTTCCAGGGACCTATGAACACTGAAGCTTTCTTT. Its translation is CASSFQGPMNTEAFF.

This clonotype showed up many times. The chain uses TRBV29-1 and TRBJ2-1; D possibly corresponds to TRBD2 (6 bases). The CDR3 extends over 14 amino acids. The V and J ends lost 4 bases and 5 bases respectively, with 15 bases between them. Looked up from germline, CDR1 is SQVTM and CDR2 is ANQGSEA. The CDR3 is CSVVAQRAHNEQFF. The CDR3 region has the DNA TGCAGCGTTGTTGCGCAGCGGGCCCACAATGAGCAGTTCTTC.

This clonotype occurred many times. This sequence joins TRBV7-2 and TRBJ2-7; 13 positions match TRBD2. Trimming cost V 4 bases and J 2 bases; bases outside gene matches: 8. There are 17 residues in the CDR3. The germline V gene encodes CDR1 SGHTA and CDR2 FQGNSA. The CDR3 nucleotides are TGTGCCAGCAGCTCAGAAGGACTAGCGGGAGCCCCCTACGAGCAGTACTTC. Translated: CASSSEGLAGAPYEQYF.

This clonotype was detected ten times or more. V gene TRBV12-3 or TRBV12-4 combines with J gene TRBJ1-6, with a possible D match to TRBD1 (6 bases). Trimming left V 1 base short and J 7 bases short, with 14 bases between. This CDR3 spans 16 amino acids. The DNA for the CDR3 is TGTGCCAGCAGTTTAGATTCAAGGGGGAGGAATTCACCCCTCCACTTT. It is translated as CASSLDSRGRNSPLHF.

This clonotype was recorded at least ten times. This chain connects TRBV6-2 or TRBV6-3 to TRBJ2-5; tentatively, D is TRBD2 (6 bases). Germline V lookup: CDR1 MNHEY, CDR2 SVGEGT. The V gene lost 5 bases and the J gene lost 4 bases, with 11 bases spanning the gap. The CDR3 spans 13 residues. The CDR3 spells CASSREVPETQYF. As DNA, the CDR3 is TGTGCCAGCAGTAGGGAGGTTCCAGAGACCCAGTACTTC.

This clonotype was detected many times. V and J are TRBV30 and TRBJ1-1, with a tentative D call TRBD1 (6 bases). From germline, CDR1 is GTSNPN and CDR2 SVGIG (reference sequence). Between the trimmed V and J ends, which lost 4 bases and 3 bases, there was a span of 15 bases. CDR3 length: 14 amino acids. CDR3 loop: CAWITNRVDTEAFF. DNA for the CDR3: TGTGCCTGGATAACTAACAGGGTAGACACTGAAGCTTTCTTT.

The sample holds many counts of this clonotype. The CDR3 spells CASSLASGGPNEQFF. The CDR3 region has the DNA TGTGCCAGCAGCTTAGCTAGCGGGGGGCCCAATGAGCAGTTCTTC. J is TRBJ2-1 and V is TRBV11-3, with 11 positions matching TRBD2. From germline, CDR1 is SGHNT and CDR2 YENEEA. This CDR3 is built from 15 residues. Losses at the gene ends were 1 base for V and 6 bases for J; bases not matched to a gene: 2. The full variable domain, rest sourced from reference TRBV11-3 and TRBJ2-1, is EAGVVQSPRYKIIEKKQPVAFWCNPISGHNTLYWYLQNLGQGPELLIRYENEEAVDDSQLPKDRFSAERLKGVDSTLKIQPAELGDSAVYLCASSLASGGPNEQFFGPGTRLTVL.

CDR3 loop: CASSSGDYPKSAQYF. The CDR3 bases are TGTGCCAGCAGCTCTGGGGACTACCCCAAATCAGCGCAGTATTTT. The chain recombines TRBV7-2 with TRBJ2-3; TRBD2 matches at 7 bases. CDR1 and CDR2 (germline): SGHTA, FQGNSA. This CDR3 region has 15 residues. With 4 bases clipped from V and 10 bases from J, the junction kept 14 bases outside the gene matches.

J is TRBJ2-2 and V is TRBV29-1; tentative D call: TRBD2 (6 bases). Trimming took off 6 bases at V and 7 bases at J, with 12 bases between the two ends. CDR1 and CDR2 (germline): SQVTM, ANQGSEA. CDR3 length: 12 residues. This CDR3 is CSVDNGSGELFF. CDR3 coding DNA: TGCAGCGTGGACAACGGGAGCGGGGAGCTGTTTTTT.

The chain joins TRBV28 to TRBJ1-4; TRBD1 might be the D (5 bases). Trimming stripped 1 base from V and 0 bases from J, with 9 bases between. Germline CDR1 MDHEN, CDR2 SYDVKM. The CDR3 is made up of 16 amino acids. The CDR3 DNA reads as TGTGCCAGCAGTTTATATCAGGGCTCAACTAATGAAAAACTGTTTTTT. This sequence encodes CASSLYQGSTNEKLFF.

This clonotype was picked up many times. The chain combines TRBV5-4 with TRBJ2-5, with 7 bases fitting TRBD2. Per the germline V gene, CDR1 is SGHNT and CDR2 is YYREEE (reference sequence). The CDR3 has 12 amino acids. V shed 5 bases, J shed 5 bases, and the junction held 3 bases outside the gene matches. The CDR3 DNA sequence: TGTGCCAGCAGTCGGGGGGAGGAGACCCAGTACTTC. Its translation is CASSRGEETQYF. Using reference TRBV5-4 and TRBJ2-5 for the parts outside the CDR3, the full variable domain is ETGVTQSPTHLIKTRGQQVTLRCSSQSGHNTVSWYQQALGQGPQFIFQYYREEENGRGNFPPRFSGLQFPNYSSELNVNALELDDSALYLCASSRGEETQYFGPGTRLLVL.

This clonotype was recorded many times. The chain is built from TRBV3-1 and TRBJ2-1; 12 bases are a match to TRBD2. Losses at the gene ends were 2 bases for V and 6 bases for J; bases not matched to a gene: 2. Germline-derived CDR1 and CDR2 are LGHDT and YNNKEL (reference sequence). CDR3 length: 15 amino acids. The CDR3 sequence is CASSQRLAGVNEQFF. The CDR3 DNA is TGTGCCAGCAGCCAAAGACTAGCGGGAGTCAATGAGCAGTTCTTC.

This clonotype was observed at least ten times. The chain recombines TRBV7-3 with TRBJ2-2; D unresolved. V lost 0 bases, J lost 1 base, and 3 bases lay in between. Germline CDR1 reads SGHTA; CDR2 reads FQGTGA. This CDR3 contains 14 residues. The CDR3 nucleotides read TGTGCCAGCAGCTTAACGCGGAACACCGGGGAGCTGTTTTTT. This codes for CASSLTRNTGELFF.

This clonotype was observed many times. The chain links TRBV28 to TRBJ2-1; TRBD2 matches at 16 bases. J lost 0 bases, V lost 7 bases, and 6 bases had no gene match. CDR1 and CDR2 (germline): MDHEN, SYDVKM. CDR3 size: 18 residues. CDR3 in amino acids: CASIPGLAGGSSYNEQFF. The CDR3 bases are TGTGCCAGCATCCCGGGACTAGCGGGAGGGAGCTCCTACAATGAGCAGTTCTTC.

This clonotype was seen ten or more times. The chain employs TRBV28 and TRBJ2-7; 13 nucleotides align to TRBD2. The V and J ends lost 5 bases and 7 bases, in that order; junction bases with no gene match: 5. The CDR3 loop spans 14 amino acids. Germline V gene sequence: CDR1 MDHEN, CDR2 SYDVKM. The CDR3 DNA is TGTGCCAGCAGTCTGGGACTAGCGGGAACTGAGCAGTACTTC. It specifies CASSLGLAGTEQYF.

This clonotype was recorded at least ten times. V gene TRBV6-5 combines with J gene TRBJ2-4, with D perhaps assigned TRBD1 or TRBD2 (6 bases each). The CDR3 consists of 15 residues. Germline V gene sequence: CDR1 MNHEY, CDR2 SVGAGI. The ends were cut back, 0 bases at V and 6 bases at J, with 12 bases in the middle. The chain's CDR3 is CASSYSWGAANIQYF. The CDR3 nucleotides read TGTGCCAGCAGTTACTCCTGGGGGGCCGCAAACATTCAGTACTTC.

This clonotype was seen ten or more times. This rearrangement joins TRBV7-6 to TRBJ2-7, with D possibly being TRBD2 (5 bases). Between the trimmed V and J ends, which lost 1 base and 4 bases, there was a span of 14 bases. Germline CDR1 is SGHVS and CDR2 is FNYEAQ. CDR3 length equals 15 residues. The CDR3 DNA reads TGTGCCAGCAGCTTAGACTCCGTCACGGGGTACGAGCAGTACTTC. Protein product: CASSLDSVTGYEQYF.

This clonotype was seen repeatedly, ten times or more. The CDR3 sequence is CASSQDYRTYGYTF. In DNA, the CDR3 is TGTGCCAGCAGCCAAGATTACAGGACCTATGGCTACACCTTC. The chain joins TRBV3-1 to TRBJ1-2; D is perhaps TRBD1 (5 bases). Germline V gene data show CDR1 as LGHDT and CDR2 as YNNKEL (reference sequence). The CDR3 length is 14 residues. V was clipped by 0 bases and J by 4 bases, with 9 bases between them.

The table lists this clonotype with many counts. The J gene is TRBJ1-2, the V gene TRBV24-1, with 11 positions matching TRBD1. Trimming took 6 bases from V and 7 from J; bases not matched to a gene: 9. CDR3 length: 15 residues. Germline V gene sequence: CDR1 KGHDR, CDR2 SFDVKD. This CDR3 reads CATSPGQGASIGYTF. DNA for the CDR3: TGTGCCACCAGTCCTGGACAGGGGGCATCGATTGGCTACACCTTC.

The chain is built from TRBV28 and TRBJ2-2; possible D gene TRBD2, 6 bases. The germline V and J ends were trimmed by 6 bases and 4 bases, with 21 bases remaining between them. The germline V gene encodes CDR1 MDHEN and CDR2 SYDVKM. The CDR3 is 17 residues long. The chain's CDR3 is CASRFHWRGKGTGELFF. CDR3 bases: TGTGCCAGCAGATTCCATTGGAGGGGAAAGGGCACCGGGGAGCTGTTTTTT.

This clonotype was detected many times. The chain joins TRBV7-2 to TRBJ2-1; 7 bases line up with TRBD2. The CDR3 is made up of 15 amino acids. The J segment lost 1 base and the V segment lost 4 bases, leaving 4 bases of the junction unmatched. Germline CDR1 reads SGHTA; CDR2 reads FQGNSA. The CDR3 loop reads CASSSIGGSYNEQFF. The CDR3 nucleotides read TGTGCCAGCAGCTCCATCGGGGGGTCCTACAATGAGCAGTTCTTC.

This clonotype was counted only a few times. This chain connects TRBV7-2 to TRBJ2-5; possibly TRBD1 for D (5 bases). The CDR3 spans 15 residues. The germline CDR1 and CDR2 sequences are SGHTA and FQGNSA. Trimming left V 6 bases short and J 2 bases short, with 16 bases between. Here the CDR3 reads CASRYTGDFQETQYF. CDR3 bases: TGTGCCAGCAGGTATACAGGAGATTTTCAAGAGACCCAGTACTTC.

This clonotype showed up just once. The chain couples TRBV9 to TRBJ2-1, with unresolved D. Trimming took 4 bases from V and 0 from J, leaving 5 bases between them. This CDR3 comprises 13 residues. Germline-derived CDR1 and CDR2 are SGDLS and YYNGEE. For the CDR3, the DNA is TGTGCCAGCAGCCTAAGCTCCTACAATGAGCAGTTCTTC. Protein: CASSLSSYNEQFF.